What follows describes a single T cell receptor beta chain. No cognate antigen has been identified for it. Base qualities were left out, and no much larger clone turns up one base away. These data are taken from a study of blood T cell repertoires in COVID-19 (dated by TCRdb to about 2020). Study-level background: The collaborator samples originated in the United States, Italy and Spain and spanned the acute and convalescent phases of COVID-19. The material from the prospective study consisted of cDNA or gDNA derived from T cells, B-cell-depleted T cells, or PBMCs. Deeply sampled blood TCRbeta repertoires from subjects exposed to, actively infected with, or recovered from COVID-19 were included in the dataset. A freely available public database, intended as a resource for researchers studying the immune response to SARS-CoV-2, is where the repertoires were released. Samples came from the ongoing ImmuneRACE study (first 160 participants) plus 1,254 subjects from 6 global collaborators. Nearly every sample came with metadata listing a de-identified subject ID, COVID-19 status, age in years and sex. Where available, HLA class I and class II types were taken from metadata supplied by the sample provider and were not determined by assay-based typing.

TCRbeta CDR3 regions were amplified from genomic DNA using the immunoSEQ Assay, a bias-controlled multiplex PCR. As for the original processing: Within the assay, amplification of reference gene primers was used to estimate how many nucleated cells each sample contained. To quantify the absolute abundance of each unique TCRbeta CDR3 rearrangement, sequence reads were collapsed and filtered. Productive Simpson clonality was computed per sample as the square root of Simpson's diversity index over productive rearrangements. In its TCRdb copy, this immuneACCESS table keeps in-frame sequences only and misses some clones. Where compared with another copy, unresolved V genes explain less than half of these, and the others have no known cause. The D gene and trimming were derived from the DNA, and the V and J assignments and clone size from that table. Across this sample there are approximately 110,000 clones, with 69% seen only once. About 5.9% of the sample comes from the top ten.

Broader findings and caveats from the paper: The quantity of clinical and demographic metadata differed by source and by participant and was supplied without curation.

The CDR3 spans 13 residues, from the cysteine through the phenylalanine. CDR3 DNA only is kept here, 39 bases in frame from base 1. CDR1 is given as LGHNA and CDR2 as YSLEER, both from the germline V gene. The germline ends are 6 bases apart after V is trimmed by 2 bases and J by 4 bases. Each collaborating institution followed its own protocols to collect whole blood in K2EDTA tubes. For TCRbeta analysis, collaborators shipped samples in one of three forms: frozen whole blood, isolated PBMCs, or DNA extracted from either of those sample types. Here the chain combines TRBV4-3 and TRBJ2-1; the D region possibly corresponds to TRBD1 (5 bases align). Sequencing input: peripheral blood. The sequence derives from a man older than 75 with acute or convalescent COVID-19. The CDR3 sequence is CASSQTGYNEQFF. The nucleotide sequence is given as TGCGCCAGCAGCCAAACAGGTTACAATGAGCAGTTCTTC.